The 24 T cell receptor beta chains below come from one sample, sequenced in a study of blood T cells in healthy people across ages. The use of a sample-barcoded 5' primer and a J-beta primer mix characterized a second PCR of roughly 6 to 11 cycles. TCRdb used MiXCR to reprocess the 5' RACE reads, holding one entry per CDR3 protein. The sample includes about 1.7 million distinct CDR3 sequences, approximately 30% of them seen just once. Material for sequencing was blood. The receptors were gathered from a woman under 40 in good health.

The chain has TRBV28 and TRBJ1-5; tentatively, D is TRBD1 (5 bases). The CDR3 is 16 amino acids. Germline CDR1 is MDHEN and CDR2 is SYDVKM. V gave up 5 bases and J gave up 2 bases, with 16 bases separating them. This CDR3 is CASSPRVSGGNQPQHF. The CDR3 DNA reads TGTGCCAGCAGTCCCAGGGTTAGCGGCGGCAATCAGCCCCAGCATTTT.

Notes on this clonotype: A much larger clone differs from this one at a single base, so this may be a read error. The V gene is TRBV29-1, the J gene TRBJ1-4, with a weak D call TRBD1 (6 bases). Germline-derived CDR1 and CDR2 are SQVTM and ANQGSEA. Trimming left V 6 bases short and J 12 bases short, with 17 bases between. The CDR3 runs 12 residues. Here the CDR3 reads CSVEGVAGELFF. CDR3 sequence (DNA): TGCAGCGTCGAGGGGGTCGCGGGCGAACTGTTTTTT.

This clonotype occurred a few times. The V call is TRBV29-1, the J call TRBJ1-5; 9 nucleotides match TRBD1. After removal of 7 bases from V and 4 bases from J, the junction contained 5 bases not matched to a gene. Germline assignment: CDR1 SQVTM and CDR2 ANQGSEA. There are 13 residues in the CDR3. For the CDR3, the DNA is TGCAGCGCACAGGGGGCACAGAATCAGCCCCAGCATTTT. This encodes CSAQGAQNQPQHF.

The chain recombines TRBV13 with TRBJ2-1, with D unresolved. The CDR3 has 15 amino acids. The V end lost 0 bases, the J end lost 0 bases, and 6 bases lay between the germline ends. The germline V gene encodes CDR1 PRHDT and CDR2 FYEKMQ (reference sequence). In nucleotides, the CDR3 is TGTGCCAGCAGCTTAGGAGAGACCTCCTACAATGAGCAGTTCTTC. It translates to CASSLGETSYNEQFF.

This clonotype has just a few counts. The chain recombines TRBV5-1 with TRBJ2-2, with a possible D match to TRBD1 (6 bases). The V end was cut by 3 bases, the J end by 5 bases, with 8 bases between. Looked up from germline, CDR1 is SGHRS and CDR2 is YFSETQ. The CDR3 is 13 amino acids. Here the CDR3 reads CASSYGQTGELFF. CDR3 nucleotide sequence: TGCGCCAGCAGCTACGGACAGACCGGGGAGCTGTTTTTT.

This clonotype was seen more than once but under ten times. The chain is built from TRBV7-2 and TRBJ2-7; D not certain. Trimming pared 2 bases from V and 4 bases from J, leaving 12 bases between. The length of the CDR3 is 14 residues. Germline V lookup: CDR1 SGHTA, CDR2 FQGNSA. CDR3 loop: CASSLSTDCYEQYF. CDR3 nucleotides: TGTGCCAGCAGCTTAAGTACCGACTGTTACGAGCAGTACTTC.

The CDR3 region is CASSRLRSLYNEQFF. The CDR3 DNA follows: TGTGCCAGCAGCCGCCTTAGGAGTCTATACAATGAGCAGTTCTTC. The genes are TRBV7-2 and TRBJ2-1; D is unclear. Germline V gene lookup returns CDR1 SGHTA and CDR2 FQGNSA. The V and J ends lost 5 bases and 4 bases respectively, with 15 bases between them. This CDR3 is built from 15 residues. The full variable domain, completed using reference TRBV7-2 and TRBJ2-1, is GAGVSQSPSNKVTEKGKDVELRCDPISGHTALYWYRQSLGQGLEFLIYFQGNSAPDKSGLPSDRFSAERTGGSVSTLTIQRTQQEDSAVYLCASSRLRSLYNEQFFGPGTRLTVL.

This chain connects TRBV20-1 to TRBJ2-1; 11 nucleotides align to TRBD1. J lost 6 bases, V lost 6 bases, and 4 bases had no gene match. The CDR3 has 13 amino acids. CDR1 and CDR2 from the germline V gene are DFQATT and SNEGSKA (reference sequence). This CDR3 is CSAQGQGANEQFF. The DNA for the CDR3 is TGCAGTGCACAAGGACAGGGGGCCAATGAGCAGTTCTTC.

This clonotype was found a few times. The chain carries TRBV3-1 and TRBJ2-1, with no clear D. V lost 5 bases and J 13 bases, leaving 18 bases between the germline ends. Germline loops: CDR1 LGHDT, CDR2 YNNKEL (reference sequence). CDR3 length: 13 residues. CDR3: CASSSYSVDAQFF. The CDR3, as DNA: TGTGCCAGCAGCAGCTATTCTGTGGACGCACAGTTCTTC.

There are a few counts of this clonotype. The chain employs TRBV12-3 or TRBV12-4 and TRBJ2-1, with 9 nucleotides matching TRBD2. The V and J ends lost 6 bases and 8 bases, in that order; junction bases with no gene match: 14. This CDR3 is 16 amino acids long. The CDR3 here is CASSLLAGSGLDEQFF. The CDR3 region has the DNA TGTGCCAGCAGCCTCCTAGCGGGAAGCGGTCTGGATGAGCAGTTCTTC.

This clonotype was counted a few times. V gene TRBV7-2 combines with J gene TRBJ2-7; D perhaps matches TRBD2 (6 bases). V was clipped by 8 bases and J by 1 base, with 18 bases between them. The CDR3 covers 15 residues. Germline CDR1 and CDR2: SGHTA and FQGNSA. In nucleotides, the CDR3 is TGTGCCAGCCCCGACCCCCTAGCGCCTTCCTACGAGCAGTACTTC. Its translation: CASPDPLAPSYEQYF.

The CDR3 DNA sequence: TGCGCCAGCAGCTTAATAGCTGGGACTAGCGGAGAGCAGTACTTC. Amino acids: CASSLIAGTSGEQYF. This chain joins TRBV5-1 and TRBJ2-7; 11 bases agree with TRBD2. This CDR3 region has 15 residues. CDR1 is SGHRS, CDR2 YFSETQ, per germline. The V and J ends lost 2 bases and 7 bases, in that order; junction bases with no gene match: 8.

This clonotype came up a few times. Mismatch with germline at one junction end may stem from a read error. The chain uses TRBV11-2 and TRBJ2-1; 9 nucleotides align to TRBD2. The CDR3 covers 16 residues. CDR1 and CDR2 from the germline V gene are SGHAT and FQNNGV. The CDR3 reads CAGSLAGSGGIYEQFF. The DNA of the CDR3 is TGTGCCGGCAGCTTAGCGGGTAGCGGGGGTATATATGAGCAGTTCTTC.

The chain uses TRBV2 and TRBJ2-1, with TRBD2 identical over 11 bases. With V trimmed by 7 bases and J by 0 bases, 5 bases remained unmatched. The CDR3 is 16 residues long. Germline CDR1 and CDR2: SNHLY and FYNNEI. The CDR3 spells CASKTSGTPSYNEQFF. The CDR3 DNA sequence: TGTGCCAGCAAGACTAGCGGGACCCCCTCCTACAATGAGCAGTTCTTC.

The CDR3 nucleotides read TGCGCCAGCACCAGGGGGGGGGGAACAAGCACAGATACGCAGTATTTT. Residues: CASTRGGGTSTDTQYF. The rearrangement joins TRBV4-1 to TRBJ2-3; tentatively, D is TRBD1 or TRBD2 (7 bases each). The CDR3 totals 16 residues. V lost 7 bases, J lost 0 bases, and 17 bases lay in between. CDR1 is MGHRA, CDR2 YSYEKL, per germline.

This rearrangement joins TRBV28 to TRBJ2-7; D possibly corresponds to TRBD1 (6 bases). The germline CDR1 and CDR2 sequences are MDHEN and SYDVKM. The CDR3 contains 13 residues. The V end was cut by 4 bases, the J end by 5 bases, with 12 bases between. CDR3 sequence (DNA): TGTGCCAGCAGTTCCTTCGACAGGAACGAGCAGTACTTC. Its translation: CASSSFDRNEQYF.

Remarks on this clonotype: A much larger clone differs from this one at a single base, so this may be a read error. The conserved final phenylalanine or tryptophan is absent from the CDR3, which likely points to a read error. V is TRBV12-3 or TRBV12-4 and J is TRBJ2-1; the D is unclear. Trimming took 6 bases from V and 2 from J, leaving 11 bases between them. CDR3 size: 14 residues. For the CDR3, the DNA is TGTGCCAGCAGCCTGACTCGCACCTACAATGAGCAGTTCGTC. This codes for CASSLTRTYNEQFV.

The genes are TRBV12-3 or TRBV12-4 and TRBJ2-3, with TRBD2 identical over 9 bases. V lost 9 bases and J lost 6; bases outside the gene matches: 13. The CDR3 totals 15 residues. In DNA, the CDR3 is TGTGCCAGTCGCCCAGAGGCGGGAGGGGGGGATACGCAGTATTTT. This translates into CASRPEAGGGDTQYF.

This clonotype has a handful of counts. This chain joins TRBV7-9 and TRBJ2-7; 8 bases fit TRBD1. CDR1 SEHNR and CDR2 FQNEAQ come from the germline V gene (reference sequence). V was clipped by 4 bases and J by 1 base; unmatched bases: 18. This CDR3 has 19 residues. The CDR3 sequence is CASSSTKPRTGLASYEQYF. The CDR3 coding sequence is TGTGCCAGCAGCTCCACTAAGCCTCGGACAGGGTTGGCGTCCTACGAGCAGTACTTC.

This clonotype was found a few times. This chain connects TRBV2 to TRBJ1-6; the match to TRBD1 covers 8 bases. Per germline, CDR1 SNHLY and CDR2 FYNNEI. CDR3 length equals 17 residues. The junction had 10 bases not matched to a gene; V was cut back by 2 bases and J by 7 bases. This CDR3 is CASSERRPGQVNSPLHF. DNA for the CDR3: TGTGCCAGCAGTGAACGCCGTCCGGGACAGGTCAATTCACCCCTCCACTTT.

In its sample, this clonotype was seen once. The rearrangement uses TRBV12-3 or TRBV12-4 and TRBJ2-1; 11 bases fit TRBD2. The CDR3 is made up of 15 amino acids. Unmatched junction bases numbered 11, after V lost 6 bases and J lost 10 bases. CDR3 residues: CASSPTSGDSREQFF. The CDR3 DNA reads TGTGCCAGCAGCCCGACTAGCGGGGACTCAAGGGAGCAGTTCTTC.

Worth noting for this clonotype: Germline and junction disagree at one end, which may indicate a read error. This chain connects TRBV18 to TRBJ2-7; unclear D gene. The CDR3 runs to 14 residues. Per the germline V gene, CDR1 is KGHSH and CDR2 is LQKENI. CDR3 protein: CVSSPGTPPYEQYF. The CDR3 coding sequence is TGTGTCAGCTCACCGGGTACACCGCCCTACGAGCAGTACTTC.

The V gene is TRBV29-1, the J gene TRBJ1-2; no firm D call. Trimming removed 2 bases at V and 2 bases at J, with 9 bases between. CDR3 length: 13 residues. Germline values: CDR1 SQVTM, CDR2 ANQGSEA. The CDR3 region is CSVEPPGNYGYTF. Here the CDR3 DNA reads TGCAGCGTTGAACCCCCCGGCAACTATGGCTACACCTTC.

In this sample, this clonotype turned up many times. The rearrangement links TRBV5-5 to TRBJ1-1; D ambiguous. CDR1 and CDR2 from the germline V gene are SGHKS and YYEKEE (reference sequence). The CDR3 spans 13 residues. Between the trimmed V and J ends, which lost 4 bases and 1 base, there was a span of 8 bases. The CDR3 DNA is TGTGCCAGCAGCCTCCTGACGAACACTGAAGCTTTCTTT. Protein product: CASSLLTNTEAFF.